The present T cell receptor (beta chain) was sequenced within a study of metastatic and nonmetastatic thyroid tumors. Study context: The comparison covered peripheral blood and tumor or nodule tissue in malignant and benign thyroid patients.

MiXCR was used by TCRdb to re-call the PCR reads. This table has about 33,000 clones, over 15% appearing once. This clone was counted at least ten times. V lost 2 bases, J lost 1 base, and 8 bases lay in between. The CDR3 contains 14 residues. Germline V lookup: CDR1 MNHEY, CDR2 SVGEGT. No treatment had been given to any patient before thyroid surgery. This chain links TRBV6-2 or TRBV6-3 with TRBJ2-5, with TRBD1 as a possible D gene (6 bases). The sequence came from a male donor with papillary thyroid cancer or a benign thyroid nodule (not recorded which). Some clones in this sample may be carry-over from other donors' samples. The sequencing input was blood. This chain's CDR3 is CASSYVGAQETQYF. CDR3 DNA sequence: TGTGCCAGCAGTTACGTGGGGGCCCAAGAGACCCAGTACTTC.